The 28 T cell receptor beta chains reported below all come from one sample, sequenced in a study of tumor-infiltrating lymphocytes in primary liver carcinoma. The input was around 530 ng total RNA; TCR beta cDNA was made from it with a constant-region primer. Libraries covering TCR beta were generated through three nested multiplex PCR rounds (using a slightly modified ARM-PCR). A C-beta reverse primer was combined with TRBV1-TRBV30 forward primers in the first two PCR rounds, and each round had roughly 9 cycles. MiXCR was run by TCRdb on the multiplex PCR reads, yielding one entry per CDR3 protein. The table has hundreds of thousands of distinct CDR3 sequences, 65% seen once. RNA isolated from unsorted whole blood supplied the blood RNA, with germline DNA also extracted. Material for sequencing was peripheral blood. These receptors were collected from a man aged 35-49 years with primary liver carcinoma and hepatitis B virus infection.

In this sample, this clonotype turned up many times. The chain recombines TRBV29-1 with TRBJ1-1; no firm D call. The germline V gene encodes CDR1 SQVTM and CDR2 ANQGSEA. Between the trimmed V and J ends, which lost 6 bases and 0 bases, there was a span of 8 bases. The CDR3 totals 12 residues. CDR3 protein: CSVIPMNTEAFF. DNA of the CDR3: TGCAGCGTCATTCCAATGAACACTGAAGCTTTCTTT.

As to this clonotype: A read error may account for a junction end that differs from germline. The chain uses TRBV12-3 or TRBV12-4 and TRBJ2-7; the D is unclear. This CDR3 has 11 residues. The DNA of the CDR3 is TGTGCCAGCAGTGGCAGTTACGAGCAGCACTTC. Its protein is CASSGSYEQHF.

The chain links TRBV19 to TRBJ2-5; TRBD2 matches at 13 bases. Germline V gene sequence: CDR1 LNHDA, CDR2 SQIVND (reference sequence). This CDR3 has 15 amino acids. V shed 3 bases, J shed 4 bases, and the junction held 2 bases outside the gene matches. CDR3 loop: CASSIRLAGGETQYF. The CDR3 DNA follows: TGTGCCAGTAGTATCAGACTAGCGGGAGGAGAGACCCAGTACTTC.

This chain connects TRBV7-8 to TRBJ1-1; no clear D gene. Germline-derived CDR1 and CDR2 are SGHVS and FQNEAQ. The CDR3 runs to 14 residues. Trimming removed 2 bases at V and 4 bases at J, with 11 bases between. Written as DNA, the CDR3 is TGTGCCAGCAGCTTAAAGTCTGGAGGCACTGAAGCTTTCTTT. This encodes CASSLKSGGTEAFF.

The gene calls are TRBV7-9 and TRBJ1-5, with 9 bases identical to TRBD1. CDR1 and CDR2 (germline): SEHNR, FQNEAQ (reference sequence). After removal of 5 bases from V and 4 bases from J, the junction contained 9 bases not matched to a gene. CDR3 length equals 16 residues. The CDR3 protein is CASSTVRTGANQPQHF. The CDR3 DNA is TGTGCCAGCAGCACCGTTAGGACAGGGGCTAATCAGCCCCAGCATTTT.

About this clonotype itself: The CDR3 end shows no conserved phenylalanine or tryptophan, and so a read error is likely. Here the CDR3 reads CASRRQGPEAFV. The CDR3 DNA follows: TGTGCCAGCAGGAGACAGGGGCCTGAAGCTTTCGTT. V usage is TRBV6-1 and J usage is TRBJ1-1; TRBD1 matches at 8 bases. With V trimmed by 6 bases and J by 6 bases, 3 bases remained unmatched. The germline V gene encodes CDR1 MNHNS and CDR2 SASEGT. The CDR3 is 12 residues long.

The chain links TRBV10-1 to TRBJ2-3, with D perhaps matching TRBD1 (6 bases). The CDR3 is 15 residues long. The germline gives CDR1 WNHNN, CDR2 SYGVQD (reference sequence). With 6 bases removed from V and 3 bases from J, the gap between germline ends came to 16 bases. The CDR3 bases are TGCGCCAGCAGCGGAACAGGGAATTCTACAGATACGCAGTATTTT. This gives the protein CASSGTGNSTDTQYF.

The CDR3 bases are TGTGCCAGCAGCCCTAAGGACAGGGGAGGGGAGACCAGGTACTTC. Translating gives CASSPKDRGGETRYF. This sequence joins TRBV5-4 and TRBJ2-5; 9 bases map to TRBD1. The germline V gene has CDR1 SGHNT and CDR2 YYREEE (reference sequence). The CDR3 runs to 15 residues. V trimming: 4 bases; J trimming: 13 bases; junction bases outside the gene matches: 17.

This clonotype was seen just once. A much larger clone differs from this one at a single base, so this may be a read error. This chain joins TRBV4-2 and TRBJ1-4, with 8 nucleotides matching TRBD1. Germline CDR1 reads LGHNA; CDR2 reads YNFKEQ. The CDR3 has 15 amino acids. The CDR3 DNA follows: TGTGCCTGCAGCCAAGATCCGACGGACAGGGAGAAACTGTTTTTT. Its translation is CACSQDPTDREKLFF.

This chain uses TRBV29-1 with TRBJ2-1; TRBD1 matches 7 bases. V was pared by 6 bases and J by 9 bases, with 14 bases of the junction left unmatched. This CDR3 contains 14 residues. The germline CDR1 and CDR2 sequences are SQVTM and ANQGSEA. CDR3 coding DNA: TGCAGCGTCATCCATCGGGACAGATGCAGTGAGCAGTTCTTC. This translates into CSVIHRDRCSEQFF.

With regard to this clonotype: At one boundary the junction diverges from the germline segment, which might be a read error. CDR3 coding DNA: TGTGCCAGCAGCCCTCAAAACACTGAAGCTTCCTTT. This encodes CASSPQNTEASF. V usage is TRBV7-9 and J usage is TRBJ1-1; D gene ambiguous. The CDR3 runs to 12 residues. CDR1 and CDR2 from the germline V gene are SEHNR and FQNEAQ (reference sequence).

A word on this clonotype: No conserved phenylalanine or tryptophan is present at the end of the CDR3, so a read error is the likely explanation. CDR3 residues: CASSQEVKKGQGAYEQYY. In DNA, the CDR3 is TGTGCCAGCAGCCAAGAAGTCAAAAAGGGACAGGGTGCCTACGAGCAGTACTAC. This rearrangement joins TRBV4-3 to TRBJ2-7; 9 bases fit TRBD1. Germline V gene lookup returns CDR1 LGHNA and CDR2 YSLEER. This CDR3 has 18 amino acids.

On this clonotype itself: The junction differs from germline at one of its ends, possibly a read error. CDR3 sequence (DNA): TGTGCCAGCAGCTTAAAGGCGGATCTCCTCTACAATGAGCAATTCTTC. Protein: CASSLKADLLYNEQFF. The chain joins TRBV11-3 to TRBJ2-1, with D unclear. The germline CDR1 and CDR2 sequences are SGHNT and YENEEA. CDR3 length equals 16 residues.

Worth noting for this clonotype: A much more abundant neighbour one base away suggests this may be a read error. The J gene is TRBJ2-7, the V gene TRBV4-2, with D perhaps given as TRBD1 or TRBD2 (6 bases each). CDR3 length: 15 amino acids. Germline-derived CDR1 and CDR2 are LGHNA and YNFKEQ. CDR3 residues: CASNQDRGGYYEQYF. CDR3 coding DNA: TGTGCCAGCAACCAAGATCGAGGGGGGTACTACGAGCAGTACTTC.

Notes on this clonotype: Possible read error: a much larger clone is one base away. The conserved closing phenylalanine or tryptophan is absent in this CDR3, likely reflecting a read error. This rearrangement joins TRBV6-2 or TRBV6-3 to TRBJ2-5, with 7 bases that match TRBD2. V was clipped by 8 bases and J by 1 base; unmatched bases: 7. This CDR3 contains 14 residues. CDR1 and CDR2 from the germline V gene are MNHEY and SVGEGT. The CDR3 nucleotides read TGTGCCAGCTCTAAGACTAGCAGCCAAGAGACCCAGTACTTA. This sequence encodes CASSKTSSQETQYL.

A remark on this clonotype: Since the CDR3 does not end with the conserved phenylalanine or tryptophan, this likely comes from a read error. V and J are TRBV10-3 and TRBJ2-7; tentative D call: TRBD2 (5 bases). The germline gives CDR1 ENHRY, CDR2 SYGVKD. This CDR3 has 13 residues. CDR3: CAISGPGKHEQYL. The CDR3 bases are TGTGCTATCAGTGGGCCGGGGAAGCATGAGCAGTACTTA.

The V gene is TRBV7-9, the J gene TRBJ2-3; D unresolved. The germline V gene encodes CDR1 SEHNR and CDR2 FQNEAQ (reference sequence). The CDR3 runs 14 residues. V gave up 0 bases and J gave up 4 bases, with 8 bases separating them. The CDR3 DNA is TGTGCCAGCAGCTTAGCGGAGCCAGCAGATACGCAGTATTTT. Translated, it gives CASSLAEPADTQYF.

Only one count was recorded for this clonotype. CDR3 in amino acids: CASGLAVGGNEQFF. The CDR3 DNA reads TGTGCCAGCGGTTTAGCGGTCGGAGGAAATGAGCAGTTCTTC. The chain links TRBV11-1 to TRBJ2-1, with D possibly matching TRBD2 (6 bases). The CDR3 spans 14 residues. V was clipped by 8 bases and J by 7 bases, with 18 bases between them. Germline V gene lookup returns CDR1 SGHAT and CDR2 FQDESV (reference sequence). The whole variable domain, filled in from reference TRBV11-1 and TRBJ2-1, reads EAEVAQSPRYKITEKSQAVAFWCDPISGHATLYWYRQILGQGPELLVQFQDESVVDDSQLPKDRFSAERLKGVDSTLKIQPAELGDSAMYLCASGLAVGGNEQFFGPGTRLTVL.

Concerning this clonotype: A much larger clone differs by one base, so this may be a read error. The J gene is TRBJ2-3, the V gene TRBV14; maybe TRBD2 (5 bases). Germline loops: CDR1 SGHDN, CDR2 FVKESK. The CDR3 length is 15 residues. CDR3 amino acids: CGSSPRGTSTDTQYF. DNA for the CDR3: TGTGGCAGCAGCCCACGGGGAACTAGCACAGATACGCAGTATTTT.

For this clonotype: A read error is possible here, since a much larger clone lies one base away. The V gene is TRBV10-3, the J gene TRBJ2-7; 14 nucleotides agree with TRBD2. Per the germline V gene, CDR1 is ENHRY and CDR2 is SYGVKD. This CDR3 region has 17 residues. Written as DNA, the CDR3 is TGTGCCAACAGTGAGGTCCTCGGGACTAGCGGGAGCTACGAGCAGTACTTC. Amino acids: CANSEVLGTSGSYEQYF.

Details on this clonotype: A read error may explain this, as a much larger clone is one base away. The chain employs TRBV6-5 and TRBJ2-1, with no clear D. CDR3 size: 13 residues. Germline-derived CDR1 and CDR2 are MNHEY and SVGAGI. Here the CDR3 reads CATSYLGKNEQFF. The CDR3 DNA is TGTGCCACCAGTTATCTTGGGAAAAATGAGCAGTTCTTC.

This sequence joins TRBV6-1 and TRBJ2-3, with unresolved D. Gene TRBJ1-5 matches the end of the DNA better, so the J call may be wrong. Looked up from germline, CDR1 is MNHNS and CDR2 is SASEGT. The CDR3 spans 14 residues. The CDR3 is CASSVAGGSDTQHF. In DNA form, the CDR3 reads TGTGCCAGCAGTGTAGCGGGAGGATCAGATACGCAGCATTTT.

The chain employs TRBV6-5 and TRBJ1-2; D remains unclear. V lost 5 bases to trimming and J lost 6 bases, with 10 bases between them. Germline V gives CDR1 MNHEY, CDR2 SVGAGI. There are 12 residues in the CDR3. CDR3 residues: CASSPGRDGYTF. DNA for the CDR3: TGTGCCAGCAGTCCAGGACGGGATGGCTACACCTTC.

This chain uses TRBV7-9 with TRBJ2-1; TRBD1 matches 10 bases. The CDR3 has 14 residues. The trim removed 5 bases at V and 7 bases at J, leaving 5 bases unmatched. The germline gives CDR1 SEHNR, CDR2 FQNEAQ (reference sequence). CDR3 residues: CASSNRTGGNEQFF. Here the CDR3 DNA reads TGTGCCAGCAGCAACCGGACAGGGGGGAATGAGCAGTTCTTC.

This chain joins TRBV28 and TRBJ2-5, with 11 bases matching TRBD1. Germline-derived CDR1 and CDR2 are MDHEN and SYDVKM. This CDR3 spans 14 amino acids. J gave up 5 bases and V 10 bases, and 9 bases lay outside the gene matches. CDR3 loop: CAINGQGADETQYF. For the CDR3, the DNA is TGTGCCATCAACGGACAGGGGGCTGATGAGACCCAGTACTTC.

This clonotype was found once. This chain joins TRBV2 and TRBJ2-1; 10 bases match TRBD2. This CDR3 contains 14 residues. From germline, CDR1 is SNHLY and CDR2 FYNNEI. V lost 10 bases to trimming and J lost 9 bases; unmatched junction nucleotides: 12. CDR3 nucleotide sequence: TGTGCCACCAGAGAGGCTAGCGGGAGCACTGAGCAGTTCTTC. It encodes CATREASGSTEQFF.

This clonotype has only a few counts. A read error is possible here, since a much larger clone lies one base away. The chain combines TRBV29-1 with TRBJ1-2; D possibly corresponds to TRBD1 (6 bases). The V and J ends lost 6 bases and 10 bases respectively, with 18 bases between them. Per the germline V gene, CDR1 is SQVTM and CDR2 is ANQGSEA. CDR3 length: 12 amino acids. CDR3 DNA sequence: TGCAGCGTCCTAAAGTCAGGGGACGACTACACCTTC. Translating it yields CSVLKSGDDYTF.

About this clonotype: A read error may account for a junction end that differs from germline. V and J are TRBV4-3 and TRBJ2-3, with unresolved D. Germline V gives CDR1 LGHNA, CDR2 YSLEER. This CDR3 is built from 16 residues. The CDR3 sequence: CASGQAWASGTDTQYF. The CDR3 nucleotides read TGCGCCAGCGGCCAAGCTTGGGCTAGTGGCACAGATACGCAGTATTTT.